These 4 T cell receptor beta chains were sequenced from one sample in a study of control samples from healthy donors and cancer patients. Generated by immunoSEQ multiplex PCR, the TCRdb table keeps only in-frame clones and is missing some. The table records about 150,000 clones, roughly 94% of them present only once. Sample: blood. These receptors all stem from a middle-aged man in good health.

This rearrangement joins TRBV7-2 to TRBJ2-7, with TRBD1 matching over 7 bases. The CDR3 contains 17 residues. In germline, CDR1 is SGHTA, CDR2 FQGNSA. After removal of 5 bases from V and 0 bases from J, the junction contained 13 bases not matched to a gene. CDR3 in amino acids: CASSLQTGPYSSYEQYF. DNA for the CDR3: TGTGCCAGCAGCCTTCAGACAGGGCCCTATAGCTCCTACGAGCAGTACTTC.

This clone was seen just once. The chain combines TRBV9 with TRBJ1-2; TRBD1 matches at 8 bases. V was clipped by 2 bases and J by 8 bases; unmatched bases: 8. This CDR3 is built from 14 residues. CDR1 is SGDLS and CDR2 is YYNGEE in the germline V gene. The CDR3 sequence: CASSVNQGAWGYTF. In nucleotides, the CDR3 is TGTGCCAGCAGCGTCAACCAGGGGGCCTGGGGCTACACCTTC.

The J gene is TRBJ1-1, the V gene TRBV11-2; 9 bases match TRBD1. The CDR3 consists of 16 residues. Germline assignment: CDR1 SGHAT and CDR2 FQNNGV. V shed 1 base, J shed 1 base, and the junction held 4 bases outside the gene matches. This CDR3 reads CASSLGTGVRNTEAFF. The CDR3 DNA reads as TGTGCCAGCAGCTTAGGGACAGGGGTTCGGAACACTGAAGCTTTCTTT.

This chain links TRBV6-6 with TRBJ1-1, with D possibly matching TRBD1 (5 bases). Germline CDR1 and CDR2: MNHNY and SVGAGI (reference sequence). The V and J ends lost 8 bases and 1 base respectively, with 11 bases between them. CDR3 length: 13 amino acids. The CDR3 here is CASVGPRNTEAFF. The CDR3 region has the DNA TGTGCCAGCGTGGGACCCCGGAACACTGAAGCTTTCTTT.